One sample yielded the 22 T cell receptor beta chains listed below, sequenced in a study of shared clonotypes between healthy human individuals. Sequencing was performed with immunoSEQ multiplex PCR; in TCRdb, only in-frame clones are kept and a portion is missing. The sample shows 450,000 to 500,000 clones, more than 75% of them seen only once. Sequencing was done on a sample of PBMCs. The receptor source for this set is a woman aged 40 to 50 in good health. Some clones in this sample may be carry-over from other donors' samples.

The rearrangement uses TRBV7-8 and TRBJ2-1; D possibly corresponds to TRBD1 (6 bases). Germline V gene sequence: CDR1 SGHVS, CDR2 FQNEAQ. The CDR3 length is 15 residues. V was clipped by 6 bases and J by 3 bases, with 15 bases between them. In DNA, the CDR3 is TGTGCCAGCAGACGAGACAGGCAGAACTACAATGAGCAGTTCTTC. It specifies CASRRDRQNYNEQFF. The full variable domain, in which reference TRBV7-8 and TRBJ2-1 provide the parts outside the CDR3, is GAGVSQSPRYKVAKRGQDVALRCDPISGHVSLFWYQQALGQGPEFLTYFQNEAQLDKSGLPSDRFFAERPEGSVSTLKIQRTQQEDSAVYLCASRRDRQNYNEQFFGPGTRLTVL.

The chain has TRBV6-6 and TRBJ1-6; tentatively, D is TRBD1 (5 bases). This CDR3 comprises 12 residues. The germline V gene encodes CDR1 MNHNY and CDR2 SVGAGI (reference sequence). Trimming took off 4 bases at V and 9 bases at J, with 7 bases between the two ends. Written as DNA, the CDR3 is TGTGCCAGCAGTTCCAGGGTTTCACCCCTCCACTTT. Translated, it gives CASSSRVSPLHF.

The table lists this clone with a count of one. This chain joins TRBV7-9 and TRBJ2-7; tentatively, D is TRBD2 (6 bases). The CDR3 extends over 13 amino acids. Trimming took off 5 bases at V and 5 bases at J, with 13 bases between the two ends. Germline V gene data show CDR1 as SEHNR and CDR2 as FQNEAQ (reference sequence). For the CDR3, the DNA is TGTGCCAGCAGCCTGGACGGCGGGGACGAGCAGTACTTC. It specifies CASSLDGGDEQYF.

The CDR3: CSATRVTEAFF. In DNA form, the CDR3 reads TGCAGTGCTACCAGGGTCACTGAAGCTTTCTTT. The gene calls are TRBV20-1 and TRBJ1-1; D may be TRBD1 (5 bases). The germline V gene encodes CDR1 DFQATT and CDR2 SNEGSKA (reference sequence). V lost 4 bases to trimming and J lost 4 bases, with 7 bases between them. This CDR3 is 11 amino acids long.

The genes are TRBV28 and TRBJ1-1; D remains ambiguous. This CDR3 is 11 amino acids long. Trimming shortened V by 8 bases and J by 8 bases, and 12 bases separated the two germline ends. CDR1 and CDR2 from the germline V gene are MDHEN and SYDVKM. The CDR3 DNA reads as TGTGCCAGCTGGTTGGGCCAGGAAGCTTTCTTT. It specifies CASWLGQEAFF.

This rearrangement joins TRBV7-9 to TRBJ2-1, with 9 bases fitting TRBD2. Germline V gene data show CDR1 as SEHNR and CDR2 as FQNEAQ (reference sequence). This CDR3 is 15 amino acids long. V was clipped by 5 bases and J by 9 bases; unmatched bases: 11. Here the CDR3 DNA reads TGTGCCAGCAGCCAAGCGGGAGGTACATATACTGAGCAGTTCTTC. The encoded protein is CASSQAGGTYTEQFF.

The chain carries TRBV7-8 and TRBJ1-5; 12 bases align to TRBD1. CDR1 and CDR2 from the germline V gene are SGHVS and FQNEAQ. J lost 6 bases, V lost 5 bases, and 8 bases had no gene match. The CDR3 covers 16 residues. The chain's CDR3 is CASSGTGGQATQPQHF. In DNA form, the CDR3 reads TGTGCCAGCAGCGGGACAGGGGGCCAAGCGACTCAGCCCCAGCATTTT.

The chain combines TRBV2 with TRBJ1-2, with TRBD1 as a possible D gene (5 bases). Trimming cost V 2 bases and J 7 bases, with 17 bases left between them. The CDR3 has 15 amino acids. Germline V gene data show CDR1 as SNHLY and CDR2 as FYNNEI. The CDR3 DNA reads TGTGCCAGCAGTGAAACCCCGGGCGGGGGAGGTGGCTACACCTTC. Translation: CASSETPGGGGGYTF.

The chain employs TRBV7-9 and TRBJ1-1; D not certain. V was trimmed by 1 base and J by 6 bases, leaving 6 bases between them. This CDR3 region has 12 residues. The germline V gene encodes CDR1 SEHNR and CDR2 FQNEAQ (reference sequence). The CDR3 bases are TGTGCCAGCAGCTTAGGACGGTCTGAAGCTTTCTTT. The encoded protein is CASSLGRSEAFF.

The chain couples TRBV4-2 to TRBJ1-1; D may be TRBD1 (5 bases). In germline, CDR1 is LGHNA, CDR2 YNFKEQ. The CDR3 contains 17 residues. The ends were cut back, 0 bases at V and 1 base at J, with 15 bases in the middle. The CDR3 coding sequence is TGTGCCAGCAGCCAAGATCTAAGGTCGGGGGGGAACACTGAAGCTTTCTTT. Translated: CASSQDLRSGGNTEAFF.

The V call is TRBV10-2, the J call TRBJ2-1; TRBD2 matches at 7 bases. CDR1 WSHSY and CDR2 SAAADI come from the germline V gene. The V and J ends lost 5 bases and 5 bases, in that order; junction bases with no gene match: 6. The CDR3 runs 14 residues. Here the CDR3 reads CASSRLAANNEQFF. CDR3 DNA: TGCGCCAGCAGTAGGCTAGCGGCTAACAATGAGCAGTTCTTC.

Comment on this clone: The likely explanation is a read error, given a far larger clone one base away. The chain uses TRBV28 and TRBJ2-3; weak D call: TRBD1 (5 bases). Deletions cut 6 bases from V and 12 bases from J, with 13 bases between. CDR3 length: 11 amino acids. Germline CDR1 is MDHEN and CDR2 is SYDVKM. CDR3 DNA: TGTGCCAGCAGCAGACAGCACTCCCAGTATTTT. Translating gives CASSRQHSQYF.

CDR3 nucleotides: TGCAGCGTTGACAGGGGGCGAGGGGAGACCCAGTACTTC. It yields the protein CSVDRGRGETQYF. This chain links TRBV29-1 with TRBJ2-5; 8 bases map to TRBD1. V was clipped by 3 bases and J by 5 bases; unmatched bases: 5. The V gene's germline CDR1 is SQVTM and CDR2 ANQGSEA. This CDR3 contains 13 residues.

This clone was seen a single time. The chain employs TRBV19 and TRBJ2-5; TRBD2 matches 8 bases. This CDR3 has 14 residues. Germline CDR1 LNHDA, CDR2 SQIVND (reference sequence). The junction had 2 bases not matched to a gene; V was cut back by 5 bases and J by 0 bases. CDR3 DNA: TGTGCCAGTAGTTTACTAGCGGACCAAGAGACCCAGTACTTC. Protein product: CASSLLADQETQYF.

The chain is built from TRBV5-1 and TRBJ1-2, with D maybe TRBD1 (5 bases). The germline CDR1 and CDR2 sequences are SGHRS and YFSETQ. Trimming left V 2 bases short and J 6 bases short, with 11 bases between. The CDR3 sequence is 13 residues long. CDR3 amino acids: CASSFTGRHGYTF. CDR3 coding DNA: TGCGCCAGCAGCTTTACAGGACGGCATGGCTACACCTTC.

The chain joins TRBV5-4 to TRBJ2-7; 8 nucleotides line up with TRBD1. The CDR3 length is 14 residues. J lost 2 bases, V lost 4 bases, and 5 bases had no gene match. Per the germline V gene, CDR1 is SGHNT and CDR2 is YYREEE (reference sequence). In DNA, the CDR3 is TGTGCCAGCAGCACCCCAGGGGGCACCTACGAGCAGTACTTC. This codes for CASSTPGGTYEQYF.

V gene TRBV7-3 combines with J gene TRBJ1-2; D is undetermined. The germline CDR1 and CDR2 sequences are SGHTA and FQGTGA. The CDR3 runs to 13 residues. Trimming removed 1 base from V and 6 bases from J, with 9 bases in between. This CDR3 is CASSLSGRDGYTF. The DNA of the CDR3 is TGTGCCAGCAGCTTAAGTGGAAGAGATGGCTACACCTTC.

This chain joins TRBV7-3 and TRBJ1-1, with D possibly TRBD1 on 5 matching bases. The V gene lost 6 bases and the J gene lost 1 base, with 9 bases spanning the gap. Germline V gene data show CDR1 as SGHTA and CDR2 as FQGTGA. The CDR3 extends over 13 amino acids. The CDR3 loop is CASSWDSNTEAFF. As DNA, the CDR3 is TGTGCCAGCAGTTGGGACTCGAACACTGAAGCTTTCTTT.

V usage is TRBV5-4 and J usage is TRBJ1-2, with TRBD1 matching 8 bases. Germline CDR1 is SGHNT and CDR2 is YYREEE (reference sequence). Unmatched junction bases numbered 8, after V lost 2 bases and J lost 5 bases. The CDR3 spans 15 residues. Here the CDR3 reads CASSFDRGDWYGYTF. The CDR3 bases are TGTGCCAGCAGCTTTGACAGGGGCGACTGGTATGGCTACACCTTC.

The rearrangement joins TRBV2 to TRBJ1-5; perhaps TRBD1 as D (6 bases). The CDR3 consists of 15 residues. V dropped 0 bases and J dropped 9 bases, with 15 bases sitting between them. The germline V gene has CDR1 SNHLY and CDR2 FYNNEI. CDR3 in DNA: TGTGCCAGCAGTGAAGCCTCAGGGGCGGGTCTGCCCCAGCATTTT. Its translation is CASSEASGAGLPQHF.

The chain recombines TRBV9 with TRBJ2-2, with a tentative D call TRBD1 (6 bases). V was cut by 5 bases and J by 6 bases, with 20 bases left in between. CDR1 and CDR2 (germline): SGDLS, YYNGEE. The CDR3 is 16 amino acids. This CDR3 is CASSPFIGGEAGELFF. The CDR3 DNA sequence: TGTGCCAGCAGTCCCTTTATAGGGGGAGAGGCCGGGGAGCTGTTTTTT.

DNA of the CDR3: TGTGCCAGCAGCCCGACAGGGAACCATTACGAGCAGTACTTC. Translation gives CASSPTGNHYEQYF. The chain carries TRBV7-2 and TRBJ2-7, with 7 bases lining up with TRBD1. After removal of 5 bases from V and 4 bases from J, the junction contained 8 bases not matched to a gene. Germline-derived CDR1 and CDR2 are SGHTA and FQGNSA. This CDR3 contains 14 residues.